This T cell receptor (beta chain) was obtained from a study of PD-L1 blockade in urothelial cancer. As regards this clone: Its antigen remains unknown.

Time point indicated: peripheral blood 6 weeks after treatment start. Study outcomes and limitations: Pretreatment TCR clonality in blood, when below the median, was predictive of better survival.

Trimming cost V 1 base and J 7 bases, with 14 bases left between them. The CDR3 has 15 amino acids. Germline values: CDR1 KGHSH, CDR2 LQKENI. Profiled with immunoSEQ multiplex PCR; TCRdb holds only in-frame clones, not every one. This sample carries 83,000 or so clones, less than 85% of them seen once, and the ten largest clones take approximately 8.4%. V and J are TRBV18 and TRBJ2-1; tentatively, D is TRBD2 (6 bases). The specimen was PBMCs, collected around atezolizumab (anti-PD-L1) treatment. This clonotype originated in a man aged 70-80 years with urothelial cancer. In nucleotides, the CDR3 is TGTGCCAGCTCACCACTGGGCGGGGCCCGAAATGAGCAGTTCTTC. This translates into CASSPLGGARNEQFF.